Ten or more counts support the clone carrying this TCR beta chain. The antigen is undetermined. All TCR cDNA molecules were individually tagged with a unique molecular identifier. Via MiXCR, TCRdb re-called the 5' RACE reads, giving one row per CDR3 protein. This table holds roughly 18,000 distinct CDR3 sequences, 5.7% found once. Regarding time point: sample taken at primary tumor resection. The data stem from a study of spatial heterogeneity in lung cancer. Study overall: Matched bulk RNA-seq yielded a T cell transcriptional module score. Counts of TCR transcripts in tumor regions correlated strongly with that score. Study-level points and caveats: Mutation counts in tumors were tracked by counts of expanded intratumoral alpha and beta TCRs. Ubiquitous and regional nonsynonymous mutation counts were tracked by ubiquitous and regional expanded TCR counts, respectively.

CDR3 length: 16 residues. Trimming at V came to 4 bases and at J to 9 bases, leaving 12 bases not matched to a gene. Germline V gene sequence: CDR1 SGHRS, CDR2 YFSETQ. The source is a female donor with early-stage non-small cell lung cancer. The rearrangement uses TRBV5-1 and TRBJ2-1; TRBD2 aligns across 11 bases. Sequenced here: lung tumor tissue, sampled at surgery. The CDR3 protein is CASSRLQTSGTGEQFF. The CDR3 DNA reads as TGCGCCAGCAGCCGACTCCAGACTAGCGGGACGGGTGAGCAGTTCTTC.